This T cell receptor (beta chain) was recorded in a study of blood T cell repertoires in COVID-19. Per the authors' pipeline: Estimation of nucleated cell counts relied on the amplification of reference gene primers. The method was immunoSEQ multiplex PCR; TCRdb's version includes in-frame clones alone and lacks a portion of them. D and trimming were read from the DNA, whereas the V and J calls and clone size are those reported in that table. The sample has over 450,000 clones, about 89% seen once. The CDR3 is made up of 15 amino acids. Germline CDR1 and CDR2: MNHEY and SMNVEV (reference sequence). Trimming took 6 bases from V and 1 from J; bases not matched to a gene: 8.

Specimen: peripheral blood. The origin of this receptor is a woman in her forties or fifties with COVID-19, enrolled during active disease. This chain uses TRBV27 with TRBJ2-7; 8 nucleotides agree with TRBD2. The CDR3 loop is CASSPTRGASYEQYF. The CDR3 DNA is TGTGCCAGCAGCCCCACGCGGGGGGCATCCTACGAGCAGTACTTC.